This record concerns one TCR beta chain sequence. CDR1 is SGHDN, CDR2 FVKESK, per germline. The CDR3 is made up of 15 amino acids. The V and J ends lost 1 base and 8 bases respectively, with 17 bases between them. Data came from immunoSEQ multiplex PCR; TCRdb stores just in-frame clones and leaves some out. Of over 250,000 clones listed, over 75% are singletons. The record originates from a study of blood T cell repertoires in COVID-19. The TCR sequence derives from a woman in her 70s with acute or convalescent COVID-19. The J gene is TRBJ1-2, the V gene TRBV14; TRBD1 might be the D (5 bases). Sequenced input: peripheral blood. CDR3 region: CASSQAMGGQGGYTF. CDR3 bases: TGTGCCAGCAGCCAAGCGATGGGAGGCCAGGGCGGCTACACCTTC.